Following are 18 T cell receptor beta chains from one sample sequenced in a study of human T cells and chemical hapten exposure. Whole blood that had not been fractionated was the source of extracted total RNA. What the library attached to individual cDNA molecules were unique molecular identifiers. TCRdb reprocessed the reads with MiXCR, giving one entry per CDR3 protein. The table lists roughly 120,000 distinct CDR3 sequences, over 6.5% of them singletons. Specimen: whole blood. These receptors originate from a human donor in good health. Some clones in this sample may be carry-over from other donors' samples.

In its sample, this clonotype was seen a few times. The V and J genes are TRBV27 and TRBJ1-6; TRBD1 aligns across 8 bases. V trimming: 5 bases; J trimming: 6 bases; junction bases outside the gene matches: 12. Germline-derived CDR1 and CDR2 are MNHEY and SMNVEV (reference sequence). The CDR3 loop spans 17 amino acids. The CDR3 DNA is TGTGCCAGCAGTATAACCGCTTCAGGGGGCCCTAATTCACCCCTCCACTTT. This sequence encodes CASSITASGGPNSPLHF.

A few counts support this clonotype. J is TRBJ2-7 and V is TRBV4-2; 10 bases are a match to TRBD1. Germline trimming cut 4 bases from V and 6 bases from J; bases unmatched to any gene: 15. The CDR3 loop spans 17 amino acids. CDR1 and CDR2 (germline): LGHNA, YNFKEQ. CDR3 amino acids: CASSLYKTGTGVGEQYF. In nucleotides, the CDR3 is TGTGCCAGCAGCCTTTACAAGACCGGGACAGGGGTCGGCGAGCAGTACTTC.

This clonotype was seen only a few times. The chain carries TRBV19 and TRBJ2-7; no clear D gene. Trimming left V 0 bases short and J 6 bases short, with 12 bases between. This CDR3 has 14 amino acids. Germline V gene data show CDR1 as LNHDA and CDR2 as SQIVND (reference sequence). The CDR3 coding sequence is TGTGCCAGTAGTATAGATCTGACGACCAGCGAGCAGTACTTC. Its protein is CASSIDLTTSEQYF.

The chain recombines TRBV5-5 with TRBJ1-2; 7 bases are shared with TRBD1. V lost 0 bases and J lost 4; bases outside the gene matches: 6. This CDR3 contains 15 residues. Germline V CDR1 and CDR2: SGHKS, YYEKEE (reference sequence). CDR3 in amino acids: CASSLGEGATYGYTF. CDR3 nucleotide sequence: TGTGCCAGCAGCTTGGGCGAGGGGGCGACCTATGGCTACACCTTC.

This sequence joins TRBV5-5 and TRBJ2-3; 7 bases agree with TRBD1. Unmatched junction bases numbered 8, after V lost 4 bases and J lost 0 bases. Germline CDR1 SGHKS, CDR2 YYEKEE (reference sequence). CDR3 length: 16 amino acids. CDR3 bases: TGTGCCAGCAGCCTCGCGACAGGGTTCAGCACAGATACGCAGTATTTT. It codes for CASSLATGFSTDTQYF.

Regarding this clonotype: The germline gene is not matched at one end of the junction; a read error may be the cause. This chain links TRBV30 with TRBJ1-1; perhaps TRBD1 as D (6 bases). The CDR3 loop spans 13 amino acids. Germline V gene data show CDR1 as GTSNPN and CDR2 as SVGIG (reference sequence). The CDR3 sequence: CAWSVGQNTEDFF. CDR3 coding DNA: TGTGCCTGGAGTGTAGGACAGAACACTGAAGATTTCTTT.

The V and J genes are TRBV27 and TRBJ2-5; maybe TRBD1 (6 bases). The CDR3 has 14 residues. The V end lost 6 bases, the J end lost 0 bases, and 11 bases lay between the germline ends. The germline V gene encodes CDR1 MNHEY and CDR2 SMNVEV (reference sequence). Written as DNA, the CDR3 is TGTGCCAGCAGAGCGCAGGGGCACCAAGAGACCCAGTACTTC. It translates to CASRAQGHQETQYF.

This clonotype was observed many times. J is TRBJ2-1 and V is TRBV29-1; 8 positions agree with TRBD2. CDR1 SQVTM and CDR2 ANQGSEA come from the germline V gene. The CDR3 contains 19 residues. V lost 0 bases to trimming and J lost 1 base; unmatched junction nucleotides: 14. The CDR3 loop reads CSVEDPGLEIWLSYNEQFF. For the CDR3, the DNA is TGCAGCGTTGAAGATCCGGGACTAGAAATTTGGTTGTCCTACAATGAGCAGTTCTTC.

This clonotype occurred a few times. The chain is built from TRBV5-4 and TRBJ2-6, with unresolved D. The germline CDR1 and CDR2 sequences are SGHNT and YYREEE (reference sequence). There are 17 residues in the CDR3. The germline V and J ends were trimmed by 0 bases and 0 bases, with 10 bases remaining between them. The CDR3 region is CASSLAEVVSGANVLTF. Written as DNA, the CDR3 is TGTGCCAGCAGCTTGGCCGAGGTCGTCTCTGGGGCCAACGTCCTGACTTTC.

Many counts were recorded for this clonotype. J is TRBJ2-7 and V is TRBV18, with 9 bases lining up with TRBD1. CDR3 length: 15 residues. Germline-derived CDR1 and CDR2 are KGHSH and LQKENI. Trimming at V came to 5 bases and at J to 6 bases, leaving 11 bases not matched to a gene. CDR3 residues: CASSATDGQGIEQYF. Written as DNA, the CDR3 is TGTGCCAGCTCAGCGACGGACGGACAGGGGATCGAGCAGTACTTC.

This chain uses TRBV5-1 with TRBJ2-7, with 8 positions matching TRBD2. The CDR3 has 14 residues. The trim removed 2 bases at V and 1 base at J, leaving 2 bases unmatched. Germline V gene lookup returns CDR1 SGHRS and CDR2 YFSETQ. CDR3: CASSFGLASYEQYF. The CDR3 DNA reads as TGCGCCAGCAGCTTCGGACTAGCATCCTACGAGCAGTACTTC.

This clonotype was recorded many times. This chain links TRBV20-1 with TRBJ2-1; unclear D gene. The CDR3 runs to 12 residues. Germline lookup yields CDR1 DFQATT and CDR2 SNEGSKA (reference sequence). Trimming stripped 4 bases from V and 4 bases from J, with 8 bases between. Here the CDR3 reads CSANPSYNEQFF. The DNA for the CDR3 is TGCAGTGCTAATCCATCATACAATGAGCAGTTCTTC.

This chain links TRBV7-9 with TRBJ2-3; 13 nucleotides align to TRBD2. Germline loops: CDR1 SEHNR, CDR2 FQNEAQ (reference sequence). The CDR3 is 16 amino acids. V shed 5 bases, J shed 4 bases, and the junction held 6 bases outside the gene matches. CDR3 in DNA: TGTGCCAGCAGCCCGGGACTAGCGGGGAGTTCAGATACGCAGTATTTT. Its protein is CASSPGLAGSSDTQYF.

Only a few counts were recorded for this clonotype. The chain couples TRBV6-5 to TRBJ2-3; no clear D gene. The CDR3 runs 12 residues. Germline-derived CDR1 and CDR2 are MNHEY and SVGAGI. Trimming stripped 2 bases from V and 5 bases from J, with 5 bases between. Here the CDR3 DNA reads TGTGCCAGCAGTTACAGTGGAGATACGCAGTATTTT. As protein: CASSYSGDTQYF.

There are a few counts of this clonotype. The chain couples TRBV7-2 to TRBJ2-1; TRBD2 matches 10 bases. The CDR3 has 15 amino acids. Germline V CDR1 and CDR2: SGHTA, FQGNSA. The V gene end was trimmed by 4 bases and the J gene end by 1 base; junction bases not matched to a gene: 1. CDR3 DNA sequence: TGTGCCAGCAGCTCAGCGGGGGGGTCCTACAATGAGCAGTTCTTC. The encoded protein is CASSSAGGSYNEQFF.

This clonotype came up a few times. This rearrangement joins TRBV19 to TRBJ1-4; the match to TRBD1 covers 11 bases. V gave up 9 bases and J gave up 9 bases; unmatched junction bases: 15. CDR3 length: 16 amino acids. Germline CDR1 reads LNHDA; CDR2 reads SQIVND (reference sequence). The CDR3 sequence: CARNGQGARRRQKLFF. The CDR3 bases are TGTGCCAGAAACGGACAGGGGGCAAGGCGGCGGCAAAAACTGTTTTTT. Variable domain in full (rest from reference TRBV19 and TRBJ1-4): DGGITQSPKYLFRKEGQNVTLSCEQNLNHDAMYWYRQDPGQGLRLIYYSQIVNDFQKGDIAEGYSVSREKKESFPLTVTSAQKNPTAFYLCARNGQGARRRQKLFFGSGTQLSVL.

This clonotype was seen ten or more times. This chain uses TRBV6-5 with TRBJ1-1; D is unclear. CDR3 length: 14 residues. The V end was cut by 4 bases, the J end by 1 base, with 10 bases between. Germline lookup yields CDR1 MNHEY and CDR2 SVGAGI. As DNA, the CDR3 is TGTGCCAGCAGTTCCCACACAAGGAACACTGAAGCTTTCTTT. Residues: CASSSHTRNTEAFF.

Only one count was recorded for this clonotype. One base away lies a much larger clone, so this may be a sequencing read error. The rearrangement joins TRBV6-1 to TRBJ1-5; D remains unclear. The germline V gene has CDR1 MNHNS and CDR2 SASEGT. V lost 2 bases to trimming and J lost 2 bases, with 10 bases between them. CDR3 length: 15 residues. CDR3 loop: CASSEMEGCNQPQHF. CDR3 in DNA: TGTGCCAGCAGTGAAATGGAAGGGTGCAATCAGCCCCAGCATTTT.